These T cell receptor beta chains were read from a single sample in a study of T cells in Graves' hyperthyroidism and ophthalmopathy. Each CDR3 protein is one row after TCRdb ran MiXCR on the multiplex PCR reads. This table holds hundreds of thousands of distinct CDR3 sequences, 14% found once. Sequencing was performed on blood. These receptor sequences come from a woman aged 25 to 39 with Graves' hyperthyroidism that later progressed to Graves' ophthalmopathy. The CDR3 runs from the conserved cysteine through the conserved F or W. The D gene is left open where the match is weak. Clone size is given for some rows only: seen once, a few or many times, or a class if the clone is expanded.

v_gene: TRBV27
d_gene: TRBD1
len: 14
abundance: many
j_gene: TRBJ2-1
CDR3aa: CASSFRDRGTEQFF
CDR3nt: TGTGCCAGTAGTTTTCGAGACAGGGGGACTGAGCAGTTCTTC

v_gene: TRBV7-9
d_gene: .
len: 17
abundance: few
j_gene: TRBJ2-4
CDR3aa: CASSLPPLKDSKNIQYF
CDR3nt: TGTGCCAGCAGCTTACCCCCCCTTAAGGACTCCAAAAACATTCAGTACTTC

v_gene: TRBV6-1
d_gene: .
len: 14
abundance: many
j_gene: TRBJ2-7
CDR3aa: CASRGLSGSYEQYF
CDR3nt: TGTGCCAGCAGAGGACTAAGCGGCTCCTACGAGCAGTACTTC

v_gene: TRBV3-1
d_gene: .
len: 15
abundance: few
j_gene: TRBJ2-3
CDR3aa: CASSQGPLREDTQYF
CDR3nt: TGTGCCAGCAGCCAAGGTCCCCTGAGAGAAGATACGCAGTATTTT

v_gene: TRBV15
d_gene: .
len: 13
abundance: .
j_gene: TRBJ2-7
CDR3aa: CATSRVTNYEQYF
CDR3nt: TGTGCCACCAGCAGAGTCACGAACTACGAGCAGTACTTC

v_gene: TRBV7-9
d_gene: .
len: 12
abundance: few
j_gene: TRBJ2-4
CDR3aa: CASSSDGNIQYF
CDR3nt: TGTGCCAGCAGCTCTGACGGAAACATTCAGTACTTC

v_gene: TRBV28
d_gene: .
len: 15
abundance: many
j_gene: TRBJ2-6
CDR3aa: CASSWRSSGANVLTF
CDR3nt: TGTGCCAGCAGTTGGCGCAGCTCTGGGGCCAACGTCCTGACTTTC

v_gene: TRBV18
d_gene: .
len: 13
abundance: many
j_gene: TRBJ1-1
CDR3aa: CASSPERNTEAFF
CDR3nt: TGTGCCAGCTCACCAGAGAGGAACACTGAAGCTTTCTTT

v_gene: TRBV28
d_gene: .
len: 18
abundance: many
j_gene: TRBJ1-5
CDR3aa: CASSPFALLDPSNQPQHF
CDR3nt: TGTGCCAGCAGTCCTTTCGCTCTTCTCGACCCTAGCAATCAGCCCCAGCATTTT

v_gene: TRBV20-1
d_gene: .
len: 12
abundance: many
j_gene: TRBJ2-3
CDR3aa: CSARAIQDTQYF
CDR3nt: TGCAGTGCTAGGGCCATTCAAGATACGCAGTATTTT

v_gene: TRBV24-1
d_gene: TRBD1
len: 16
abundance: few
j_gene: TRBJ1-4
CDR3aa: CATSESKQGAPEKLFF
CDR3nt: TGTGCCACCAGTGAAAGTAAACAGGGGGCGCCTGAAAAACTGTTTTTT

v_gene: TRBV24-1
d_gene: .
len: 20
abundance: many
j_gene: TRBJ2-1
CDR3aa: CATSDLSRVGNPSSYNEQFF
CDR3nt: TGTGCCACCAGTGATTTGTCCCGCGTAGGGAACCCAAGCTCCTACAATGAGCAGTTCTTC

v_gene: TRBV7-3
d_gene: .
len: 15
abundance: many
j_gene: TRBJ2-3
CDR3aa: CASSPSPSALDTQYF
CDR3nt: TGTGCCAGCAGCCCCTCCCCGTCAGCGTTAGATACGCAGTATTTT

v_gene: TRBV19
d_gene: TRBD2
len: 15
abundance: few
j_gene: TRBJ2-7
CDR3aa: CASSGTSGIFNEQYF
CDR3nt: TGTGCCAGCTCCGGGACTAGCGGGATTTTTAACGAGCAGTACTTC

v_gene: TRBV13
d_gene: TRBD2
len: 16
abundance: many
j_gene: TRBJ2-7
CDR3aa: CASSVDSGRARYEQYF
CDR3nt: TGTGCCAGCAGCGTAGATAGCGGGAGGGCCCGGTACGAGCAGTACTTC

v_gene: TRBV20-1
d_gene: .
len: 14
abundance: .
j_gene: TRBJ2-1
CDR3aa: CSARGLSSYNEQFF
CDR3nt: TGCAGTGCTAGAGGGCTTAGCTCCTACAATGAGCAGTTCTTC

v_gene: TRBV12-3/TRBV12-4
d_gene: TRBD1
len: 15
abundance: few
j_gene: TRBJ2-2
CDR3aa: CASRPGTGGTGELFF
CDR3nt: TGTGCCAGCAGGCCCGGGACAGGGGGTACCGGGGAGCTGTTTTTT

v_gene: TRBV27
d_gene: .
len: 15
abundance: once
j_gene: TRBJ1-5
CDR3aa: CASSRTFGGNQPQHF
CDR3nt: TGTGCCAGCAGTCGAACGTTTGGTGGCAATCAGCCCCAGCATTTT

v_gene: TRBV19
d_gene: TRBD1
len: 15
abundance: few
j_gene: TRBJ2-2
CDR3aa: CASSIRGRNTGELFF
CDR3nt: TGTGCCAGTAGTATCAGGGGGCGAAACACCGGGGAGCTGTTTTTT

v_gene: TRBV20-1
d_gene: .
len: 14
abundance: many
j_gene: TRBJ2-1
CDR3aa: CSAREIAQDNEQFF
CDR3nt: TGCAGTGCTAGAGAAATAGCGCAAGACAATGAGCAGTTCTTC

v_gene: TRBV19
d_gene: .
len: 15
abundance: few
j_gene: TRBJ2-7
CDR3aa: CASSISRVSSYEQYF
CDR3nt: TGTGCCAGTAGTATATCGCGGGTGAGCTCCTACGAGCAGTACTTC

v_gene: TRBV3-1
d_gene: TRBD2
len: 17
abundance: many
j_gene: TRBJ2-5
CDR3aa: CASSQVTSGAYQETQYF
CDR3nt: TGTGCCAGCAGCCAAGTAACTAGCGGGGCGTACCAAGAGACCCAGTACTTC

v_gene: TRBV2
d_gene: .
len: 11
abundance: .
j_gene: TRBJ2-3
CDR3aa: CATSPLDTQYF
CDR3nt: TGTGCCACGAGCCCATTAGATACGCAGTATTTT

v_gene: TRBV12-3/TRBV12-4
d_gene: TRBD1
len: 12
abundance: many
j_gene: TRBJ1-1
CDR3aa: CASSSDRARAFF
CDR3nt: TGTGCCAGCAGCTCTGACAGGGCCAGGGCTTTCTTT

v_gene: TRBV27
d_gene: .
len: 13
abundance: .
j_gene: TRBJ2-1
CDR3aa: CASSLSVRNEQFF
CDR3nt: TGTGCCAGCAGTTTATCAGTTCGGAATGAGCAGTTCTTC

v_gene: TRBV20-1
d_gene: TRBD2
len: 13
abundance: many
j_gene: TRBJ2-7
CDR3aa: CSAAGTTSYEQYF
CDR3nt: TGCAGTGCCGCCGGGACTACCTCCTACGAGCAGTACTTC

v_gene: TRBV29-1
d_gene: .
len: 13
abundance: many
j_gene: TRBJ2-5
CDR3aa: CSVEDITQETQYF
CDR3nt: TGCAGCGTTGAAGATATCACCCAAGAGACCCAGTACTTC

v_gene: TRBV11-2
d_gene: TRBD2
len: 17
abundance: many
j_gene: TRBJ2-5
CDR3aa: CASSSVPSTSGKETQYF
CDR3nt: TGTGCCAGCAGCTCAGTCCCCAGTACTAGCGGTAAAGAGACCCAGTACTTC

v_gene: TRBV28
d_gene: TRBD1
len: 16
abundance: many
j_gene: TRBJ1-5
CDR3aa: CASSRGDRDINQPQHF
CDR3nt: TGTGCCAGCAGCCGGGGGGACAGGGACATCAATCAGCCCCAGCATTTT

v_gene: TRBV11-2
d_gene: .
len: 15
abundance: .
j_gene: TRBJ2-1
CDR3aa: CASSLVPFTYNEQFF
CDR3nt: TGTGCCAGCAGCTTAGTCCCATTCACCTACAATGAGCAGTTCTTC

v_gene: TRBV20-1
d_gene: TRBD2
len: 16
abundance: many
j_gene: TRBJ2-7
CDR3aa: CSASGGGRAVFREQYF
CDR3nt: TGCAGTGCTAGCGGCGGCGGGAGGGCTGTTTTCCGCGAGCAGTACTTC

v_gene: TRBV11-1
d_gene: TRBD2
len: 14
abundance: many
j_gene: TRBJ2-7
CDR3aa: CASSLGLAGEEQYF
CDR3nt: TGTGCCAGCAGCTTGGGACTAGCGGGAGAGGAGCAGTACTTC

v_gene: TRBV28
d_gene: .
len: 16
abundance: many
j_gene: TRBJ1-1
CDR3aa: CASSLLGVLMNTEAFF
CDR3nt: TGTGCCAGCAGTTTATTAGGGGTCCTTATGAACACTGAAGCTTTCTTT

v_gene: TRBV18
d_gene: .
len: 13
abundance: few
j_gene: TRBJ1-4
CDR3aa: CASSPADSEKLFF
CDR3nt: TGTGCCAGCTCACCAGCCGACAGTGAAAAACTGTTTTTT

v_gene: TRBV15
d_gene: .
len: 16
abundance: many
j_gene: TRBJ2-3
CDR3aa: CATSSGSGVWPDTQYF
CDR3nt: TGTGCCACCAGCAGCGGATCGGGCGTATGGCCAGATACGCAGTATTTT

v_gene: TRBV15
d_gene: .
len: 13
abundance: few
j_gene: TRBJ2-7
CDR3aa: CATSLGQDYEQYF
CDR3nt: TGTGCCACCAGCCTCGGACAAGACTACGAGCAGTACTTC

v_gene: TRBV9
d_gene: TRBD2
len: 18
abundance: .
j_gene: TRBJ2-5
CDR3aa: CASSVGLAGAQYQETQYF
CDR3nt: TGTGCCAGCAGCGTAGGGTTAGCGGGAGCTCAGTACCAAGAGACCCAGTACTTC

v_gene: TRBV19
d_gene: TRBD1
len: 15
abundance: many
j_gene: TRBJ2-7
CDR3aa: CASSSGTGGRYEQYF
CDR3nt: TGTGCCAGTAGTAGCGGGACAGGGGGAAGGTACGAGCAGTACTTC

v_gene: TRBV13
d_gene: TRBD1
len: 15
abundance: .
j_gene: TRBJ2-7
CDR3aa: CASSTPGQKSYEQYF
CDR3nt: TGTGCCAGCAGTACACCGGGACAGAAATCCTACGAGCAGTACTTC

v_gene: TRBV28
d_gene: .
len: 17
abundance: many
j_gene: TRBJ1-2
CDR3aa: CASRVQGGAGANYGYTF
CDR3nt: TGTGCCAGCAGGGTGCAAGGGGGGGCAGGGGCTAACTATGGCTACACCTTC

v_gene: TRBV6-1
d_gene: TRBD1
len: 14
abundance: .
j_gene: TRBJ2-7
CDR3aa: CASRETGSSYEQYF
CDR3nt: TGTGCCAGCAGGGAGACAGGGAGCTCCTACGAGCAGTACTTC

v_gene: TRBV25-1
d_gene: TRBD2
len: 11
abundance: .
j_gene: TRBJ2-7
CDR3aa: CASRGGHEQYF
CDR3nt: TGTGCCAGCAGGGGAGGGCACGAGCAGTACTTC

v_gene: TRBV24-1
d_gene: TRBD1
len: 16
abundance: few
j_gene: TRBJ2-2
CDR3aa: CATSDPGQGGAGELFF
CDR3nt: TGTGCCACCAGTGATCCCGGACAGGGCGGGGCCGGGGAGCTGTTTTTT

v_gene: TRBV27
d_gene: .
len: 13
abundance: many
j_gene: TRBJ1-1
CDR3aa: CASRVQGDTEAFF
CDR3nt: TGTGCCAGCAGGGTACAGGGAGACACTGAAGCTTTCTTT

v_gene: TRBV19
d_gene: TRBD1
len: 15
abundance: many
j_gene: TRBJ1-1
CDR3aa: CASSRTTGASTEAFF
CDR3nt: TGTGCCAGTAGTCGCACGACAGGGGCCAGCACTGAAGCTTTCTTT

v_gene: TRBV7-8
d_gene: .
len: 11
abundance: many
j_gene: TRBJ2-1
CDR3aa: CASSLSNEQFF
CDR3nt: TGTGCCAGCAGTTTAAGCAATGAGCAGTTCTTC

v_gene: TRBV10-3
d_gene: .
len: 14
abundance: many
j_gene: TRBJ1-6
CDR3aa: CAISGNGLDSPLHF
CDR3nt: TGTGCCATCAGCGGGAATGGATTGGATTCACCCCTCCACTTT

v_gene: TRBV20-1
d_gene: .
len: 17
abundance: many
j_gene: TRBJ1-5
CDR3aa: CSAARGMIGGSNQPQHF
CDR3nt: TGCAGTGCTGCCCGGGGAATGATAGGAGGCAGCAATCAGCCCCAGCATTTT

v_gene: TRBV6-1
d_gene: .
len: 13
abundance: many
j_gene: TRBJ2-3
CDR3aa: CATGSSLTDTQYF
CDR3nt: TGTGCCACCGGGTCATCTCTGACAGATACGCAGTATTTT

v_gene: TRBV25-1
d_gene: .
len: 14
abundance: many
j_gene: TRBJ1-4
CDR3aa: CASSFPQETEKLFF
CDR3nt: TGTGCCAGCAGTTTTCCACAGGAGACTGAAAAACTGTTTTTT

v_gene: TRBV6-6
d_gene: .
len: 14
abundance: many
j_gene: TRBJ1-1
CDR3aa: CASSYSNRNTEAFF
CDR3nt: TGTGCCAGCAGTTACTCGAATAGGAACACTGAAGCTTTCTTT

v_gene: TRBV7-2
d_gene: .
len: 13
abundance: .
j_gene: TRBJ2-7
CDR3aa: CASSVPGPYEQYF
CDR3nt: TGTGCCAGCAGCGTCCCGGGACCCTACGAGCAGTACTTC

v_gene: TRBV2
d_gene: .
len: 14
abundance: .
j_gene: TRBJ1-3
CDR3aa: CACKQDRPGNTIYF
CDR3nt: TGTGCCTGCAAACAAGACAGGCCTGGAAACACCATATATTTT

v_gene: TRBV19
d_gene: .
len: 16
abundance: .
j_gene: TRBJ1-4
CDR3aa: CASSPQLGGLDEKLFF
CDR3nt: TGTGCCAGTAGTCCTCAACTGGGGGGCCTAGACGAAAAACTGTTTTTT